The 24 T cell receptor beta chains below were found in one sample sequenced in a study of T cells after yellow fever vaccination. Using its own MiXCR run on the 5' RACE reads, TCRdb lists one record per CDR3 protein. The table has under 500,000 distinct CDR3 sequences, approximately 18% seen once; the top ten hold about 18%. The specimen was PBMCs, collected before the yellow fever booster vaccination. Receptor source: a young man who received the YFV17D yellow fever vaccine.

The chain joins TRBV7-9 to TRBJ2-7, with D maybe TRBD1 (5 bases). V lost 1 base, J lost 6 bases, and 13 bases lay in between. This CDR3 has 14 residues. Germline V lookup: CDR1 SEHNR, CDR2 FQNEAQ (reference sequence). The CDR3 DNA reads as TGTGCCAGCAGCTTAGAGTGGACATCGGGCGAGCAGTACGTC. Translation: CASSLEWTSGEQYV.

This clonotype was seen a few times. V is TRBV18 and J is TRBJ1-1; D perhaps matches TRBD1 (6 bases). Trimming took off 5 bases at V and 6 bases at J, with 13 bases between the two ends. CDR3 length equals 13 residues. Germline assignment: CDR1 KGHSH and CDR2 LQKENI. The CDR3 nucleotides are TGTGCCAGCTCAGGCGGGGGCTCGGCTGAAGCTTTCTTT. Its protein product is CASSGGGSAEAFF.

This clonotype has a handful of counts. J is TRBJ1-2 and V is TRBV7-2; TRBD1 might be the D (5 bases). CDR1 is SGHTA and CDR2 is FQGNSA in the germline V gene. The CDR3 contains 14 residues. Deletions cut 4 bases from V and 4 bases from J, with 13 bases between. As DNA, the CDR3 is TGTGCCAGCAGCTCCTACGGAGGGACCTATGGCTACACCTTC. As protein: CASSSYGGTYGYTF.

The chain employs TRBV29-1 and TRBJ1-4; D may be TRBD1 (5 bases). Germline lookup yields CDR1 SQVTM and CDR2 ANQGSEA. This CDR3 contains 13 residues. Trimming took off 7 bases at V and 2 bases at J, with 11 bases between the two ends. CDR3 amino acids: CSATTATNEKLFF. DNA of the CDR3: TGCAGCGCTACGACAGCCACTAATGAAAAACTGTTTTTT.

The rearrangement uses TRBV6-6 and TRBJ1-1; maybe TRBD1 (6 bases). The V end was cut by 5 bases, the J end by 6 bases, with 13 bases between. This CDR3 has 13 residues. Looked up from germline, CDR1 is MNHNY and CDR2 is SVGAGI (reference sequence). CDR3 coding DNA: TGTGCCAGCAGTAAGGGGGGCGCGTCTGAAGCTTTCTTT. It codes for CASSKGGASEAFF.

The chain uses TRBV15 and TRBJ1-4; tentative D call: TRBD1 (6 bases). The CDR3 consists of 15 residues. With 1 base removed from V and 6 bases from J, the gap between germline ends came to 12 bases. Germline V lookup: CDR1 LNHNV, CDR2 YYDKDF (reference sequence). The CDR3 coding sequence is TGTGCCACCAGCAGAGCACAGGGATGGGATGAAAAACTGTTTTTT. This encodes CATSRAQGWDEKLFF.

The V gene is TRBV10-1, the J gene TRBJ2-1; possible D gene TRBD1, 5 bases. Trimming cost V 2 bases and J 2 bases, with 13 bases left between them. Germline CDR1 is WNHNN and CDR2 is SYGVQD (reference sequence). The CDR3 has 16 residues. DNA of the CDR3: TGCGCCAGCAGTGAGATTACAGGTGTTACCTACAATGAGCAGTTCTTC. Translated: CASSEITGVTYNEQFF.

The chain couples TRBV7-2 to TRBJ1-6; no definite D call. The CDR3 contains 13 residues. The germline CDR1 and CDR2 sequences are SGHTA and FQGNSA. The V end was cut by 1 base, the J end by 4 bases, with 2 bases between. The CDR3, as DNA: TGTGCCAGCAGCTTAGAATATAATTCACCCCTCCACTTT. Protein: CASSLEYNSPLHF.

The rearrangement links TRBV4-1 to TRBJ2-1; D gene ambiguous. Trimming left V 0 bases short and J 0 bases short, with 12 bases between. This CDR3 is built from 17 residues. Looked up from germline, CDR1 is MGHRA and CDR2 is YSYEKL. The CDR3 sequence is CASSQDPLGISYNEQFF. The CDR3 region has the DNA TGCGCCAGCAGCCAAGATCCACTGGGAATCTCCTACAATGAGCAGTTCTTC.

V and J are TRBV4-2 and TRBJ1-2, with unresolved D. Germline CDR1 reads LGHNA; CDR2 reads YNFKEQ. There are 15 residues in the CDR3. The V end was cut by 0 bases, the J end by 1 base, with 9 bases between. The CDR3 bases are TGTGCCAGCAGCCAAGATCGAGCCAGTAACTATGGCTACACCTTC. This gives the protein CASSQDRASNYGYTF.

This chain joins TRBV4-3 and TRBJ1-2, with D maybe TRBD1 (6 bases). Germline CDR1 reads LGHNA; CDR2 reads YSLEER. Between the trimmed V and J ends, which lost 1 base and 3 bases, there was a span of 12 bases. The CDR3 is made up of 15 amino acids. The CDR3 sequence is CASSQVIGGHYGYTF. CDR3 DNA: TGCGCCAGCAGCCAAGTAATCGGGGGGCACTATGGCTACACCTTC.

V and J are TRBV20-1 and TRBJ2-5; tentative D call: TRBD2 (5 bases). Germline V gives CDR1 DFQATT, CDR2 SNEGSKA (reference sequence). Trimming removed 2 bases at V and 2 bases at J, with 12 bases between. This CDR3 is built from 14 residues. Written as DNA, the CDR3 is TGCAGTGCTAGACCACTAGAGAGACAAGAGACCCAGTACTTC. This gives the protein CSARPLERQETQYF.

The chain joins TRBV5-1 to TRBJ2-7; 9 bases line up with TRBD1. The germline V gene has CDR1 SGHRS and CDR2 YFSETQ. J was trimmed by 0 bases and V by 8 bases; bases with no gene match: 3. This CDR3 is 13 amino acids long. CDR3 nucleotides: TGCGCCAGGGGACAGGGAAGCTCCTACGAGCAGTACGTC. Amino acid sequence: CARGQGSSYEQYV.

This clonotype was detected ten times or more. J is TRBJ2-3 and V is TRBV6-5; 11 nucleotides line up with TRBD2. The CDR3 runs 18 residues. After removal of 0 bases from V and 1 base from J, the junction contained 6 bases not matched to a gene. The V gene's germline CDR1 is MNHEY and CDR2 SVGAGI. The CDR3 reads CASSYSRRLAGRTDTQYF. The CDR3 region has the DNA TGTGCCAGCAGTTACTCGCGGCGACTAGCGGGGCGCACAGATACGCAGTATTTT.

This clonotype has a count of ten or more. CDR3 in DNA: TGTGCCAGCAGCGGACAGGGCGCCGGGGAGCTGTTTTTT. Translation: CASSGQGAGELFF. The chain carries TRBV9 and TRBJ2-2, with TRBD1 matching over 7 bases. The CDR3 has 13 residues. V shed 3 bases, J shed 6 bases, and the junction held 2 bases outside the gene matches. Germline V gives CDR1 SGDLS, CDR2 YYNGEE.

This clonotype was seen a handful of times. V gene TRBV12-3 or TRBV12-4 combines with J gene TRBJ2-7; 9 nucleotides match TRBD2. There are 15 residues in the CDR3. Losses at the gene ends were 5 bases for V and 3 bases for J; bases not matched to a gene: 8. CDR3 in amino acids: CASSPTSGGDYEQYV. CDR3 nucleotide sequence: TGTGCCAGCAGTCCGACTAGCGGAGGAGACTACGAGCAGTACGTC.

The V gene is TRBV5-4, the J gene TRBJ2-3; D is uncertain. The V end lost 3 bases, the J end lost 3 bases, and 11 bases lay between the germline ends. The CDR3 length is 14 residues. Per the germline V gene, CDR1 is SGHNT and CDR2 is YYREEE (reference sequence). CDR3 amino acids: CASSSLFATDTQYF. In nucleotides, the CDR3 is TGTGCCAGCAGCTCGCTTTTCGCAACAGATACGCAGTATTTT.

The V call is TRBV5-1, the J call TRBJ1-6, with D uncertain. The CDR3 consists of 13 residues. Germline CDR1 and CDR2: SGHRS and YFSETQ. V was cut by 6 bases and J by 13 bases, with 17 bases left in between. CDR3 nucleotide sequence: TGCGCCAGCACTTCAGACGGCGAGTCGCCCCTCCACTTT. Amino acids: CASTSDGESPLHF. Together with reference TRBV5-1 and TRBJ1-6, the CDR3 gives the full variable domain: KAGVTQTPRYLIKTRGQQVTLSCSPISGHRSVSWYQQTPGQGLQFLFEYFSETQRNKGNFPGRFSGRQFSNSRSEMNVSTLELGDSALYLCASTSDGESPLHFGNGTRLTVT.

V is TRBV5-6 and J is TRBJ2-5; 8 positions agree with TRBD1. CDR3 length equals 16 residues. V shed 4 bases, J shed 9 bases, and the junction held 17 bases outside the gene matches. The V gene's germline CDR1 is SGHDT and CDR2 YYEEEE. The CDR3 spells CASSPSGQGRIQAQYF. In DNA form, the CDR3 reads TGTGCCAGCAGCCCCTCAGGACAGGGCCGTATCCAGGCCCAGTACTTC.

The chain has TRBV12-3 or TRBV12-4 and TRBJ2-6, with D possibly matching TRBD1 (5 bases). The CDR3 length is 15 residues. V lost 4 bases, J lost 4 bases, and 11 bases lay in between. DNA for the CDR3: TGTGCCAGCAGTTCAACAGGAGAAGGGGCCAACGTCCTGACTTTC. It codes for CASSSTGEGANVLTF.

This clonotype was detected many times. The chain has TRBV12-3 or TRBV12-4 and TRBJ1-2, with a tentative D call TRBD1 (6 bases). CDR3 length: 19 amino acids. V was pared by 3 bases and J by 6 bases, with 29 bases between. CDR3 sequence (DNA): TGTGCCAGCAGTTTCTCAGCTCCGGGGGCTGACGGGGGTTTTAATGGCTACACCTTC. This gives the protein CASSFSAPGADGGFNGYTF.

V and J are TRBV5-6 and TRBJ2-7, with D perhaps TRBD1 (6 bases). This CDR3 region has 13 residues. The V end lost 4 bases, the J end lost 3 bases, and 11 bases lay between the germline ends. Germline V gene data show CDR1 as SGHDT and CDR2 as YYEEEE. In DNA form, the CDR3 reads TGTGCCAGCAGCGAAGGACAGCACTACGAGCAGTACTTC. Translation gives CASSEGQHYEQYF. The full variable domain, in which reference TRBV5-6 and TRBJ2-7 provide the parts outside the CDR3, is DAGVTQSPTHLIKTRGQQVTLRCSPKSGHDTVSWYQQALGQGPQFIFQYYEEEERQRGNFPDRFSGHQFPNYSSELNVNALLLGDSALYLCASSEGQHYEQYFGPGTRLTVT.

J is TRBJ1-2 and V is TRBV4-1; 10 bases align to TRBD1. The CDR3 is 18 residues long. The germline CDR1 and CDR2 sequences are MGHRA and YSYEKL. Trimming removed 3 bases from V and 5 bases from J; junction bases left unmatched: 15. CDR3 sequence (DNA): TGCGCCAGCAGCCACCAAGATCTCATTGGACAGGGGGGATATGGCTACACCTTC. Protein product: CASSHQDLIGQGGYGYTF.

This clonotype occurred a few times. This sequence joins TRBV5-1 and TRBJ2-1, with 8 nucleotides matching TRBD1. The CDR3 consists of 16 residues. Germline V gives CDR1 SGHRS, CDR2 YFSETQ. The trim removed 0 bases at V and 5 bases at J, leaving 7 bases unmatched. CDR3 protein: CASSLAGQGANNEQFF. The CDR3 DNA sequence: TGCGCCAGCAGCTTGGCCGGGCAGGGGGCTAACAATGAGCAGTTCTTC.